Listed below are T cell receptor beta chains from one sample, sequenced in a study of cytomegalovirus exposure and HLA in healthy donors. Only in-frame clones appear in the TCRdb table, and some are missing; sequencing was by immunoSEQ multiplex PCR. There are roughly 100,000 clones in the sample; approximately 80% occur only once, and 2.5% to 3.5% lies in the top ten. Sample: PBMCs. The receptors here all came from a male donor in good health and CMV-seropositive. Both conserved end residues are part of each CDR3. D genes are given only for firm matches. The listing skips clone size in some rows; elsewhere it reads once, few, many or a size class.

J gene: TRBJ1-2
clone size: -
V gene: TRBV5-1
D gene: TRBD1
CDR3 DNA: TGCGCCAGCAGCGCCCCGGGACAGGGGATGGATGGCTACACCTTC
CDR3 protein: CASSAPGQGMDGYTF

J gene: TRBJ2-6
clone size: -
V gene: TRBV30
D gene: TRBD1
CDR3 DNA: TGTGCCTGGAGTACAGGGGCAGGGGCCAACGTCCTGACTTTC
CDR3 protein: CAWSTGAGANVLTF

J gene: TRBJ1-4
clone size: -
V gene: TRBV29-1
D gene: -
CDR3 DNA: TGCAGCGTTGTGTCTCCCAATGAAAAACTGTTTTTT
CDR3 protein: CSVVSPNEKLFF

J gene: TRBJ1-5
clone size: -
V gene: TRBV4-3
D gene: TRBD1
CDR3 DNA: TGCGCCAGCAGCCAGAACAGGGGTCAGCCCCAGCATTTT
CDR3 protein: CASSQNRGQPQHF

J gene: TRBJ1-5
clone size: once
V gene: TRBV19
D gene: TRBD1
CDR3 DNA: TGTGCCAGTAGTCCAGGACAGGCGCATCAGCCCCAGCATTTT
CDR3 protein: CASSPGQAHQPQHF

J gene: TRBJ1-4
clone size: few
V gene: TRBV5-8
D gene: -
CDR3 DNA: TGTGCCAGCAGCTTGGTGCAGGGTAATGAAAAACTGTTTTTT
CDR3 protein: CASSLVQGNEKLFF

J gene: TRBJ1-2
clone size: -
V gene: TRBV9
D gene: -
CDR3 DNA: TGTGCCAGCAGCAAAGAGGCCTGGGGCCCCACGCGTGGCTACACCTTC
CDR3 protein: CASSKEAWGPTRGYTF

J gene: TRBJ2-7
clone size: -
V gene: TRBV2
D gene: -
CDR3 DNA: TGTGCCAGCAGGGAGGCAGCCAACGAGCAGTACTTC
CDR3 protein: CASREAANEQYF

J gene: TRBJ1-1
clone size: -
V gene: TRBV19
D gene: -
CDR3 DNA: TGTGCCAGTAGCCATGGGGGGGGTAGACGAGAAGCTTTCTTT
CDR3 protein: CASSHGGGRREAFF

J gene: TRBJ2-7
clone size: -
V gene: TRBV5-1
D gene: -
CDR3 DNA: TGCGCCAGCAGCTTGAGGGCAGGGACCTACGAGCAGTACTTC
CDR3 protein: CASSLRAGTYEQYF

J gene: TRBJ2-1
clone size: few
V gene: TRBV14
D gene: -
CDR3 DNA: TGTGCCAGCAGTCTCCGTCGGACTAACAATGAGCAGTTCTTC
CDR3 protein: CASSLRRTNNEQFF

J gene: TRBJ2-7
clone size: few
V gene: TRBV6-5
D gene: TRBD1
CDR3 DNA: TGTGCCAGCAGTTCAGGACAGGGCGGCGAGCAGTACTTC
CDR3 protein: CASSSGQGGEQYF

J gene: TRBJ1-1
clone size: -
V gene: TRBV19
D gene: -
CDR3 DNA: TGTGCCAGTAGTCCCCTGACAGTAAACACTGAAGCTTTCTTT
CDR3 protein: CASSPLTVNTEAFF

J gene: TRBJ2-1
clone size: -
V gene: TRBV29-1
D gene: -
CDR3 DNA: TGCAGCGCCCTCTCCGTACAGGGCACCTACAATGAGCAGTTCTTC
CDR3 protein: CSALSVQGTYNEQFF

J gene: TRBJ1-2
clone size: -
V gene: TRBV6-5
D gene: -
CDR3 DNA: TGTGCCAGCAGTTACAGGACAGTCCATGGCTACACCTTC
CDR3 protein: CASSYRTVHGYTF

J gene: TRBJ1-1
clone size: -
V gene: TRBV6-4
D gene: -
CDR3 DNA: TGTGCCAGCAGGGATCAAGGACAAACGAACACTGAAGCTTTCTTT
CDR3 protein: CASRDQGQTNTEAFF

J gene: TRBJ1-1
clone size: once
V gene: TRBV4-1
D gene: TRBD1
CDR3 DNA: TGCGCCAGCTCATACAGGGGCCCCCCGATGAACACTGAAGCTTTCTTT
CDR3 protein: CASSYRGPPMNTEAFF

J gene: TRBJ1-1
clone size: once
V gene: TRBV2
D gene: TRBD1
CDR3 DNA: TGTGCCAGCAGCCGGACAGGGACGGGCACTGAAGCTTTCTTT
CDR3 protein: CASSRTGTGTEAFF

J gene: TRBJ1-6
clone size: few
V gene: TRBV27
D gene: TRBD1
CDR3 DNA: TGTGCCAGCCCCCCCTTCCGGGACAGGGGTTCACCCCTCCACTTT
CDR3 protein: CASPPFRDRGSPLHF

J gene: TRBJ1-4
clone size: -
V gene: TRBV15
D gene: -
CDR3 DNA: TGTGCCACCAGCAGAGATCTCGGGGGAGGAACTAATGAAAAACTGTTTTTT
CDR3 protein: CATSRDLGGGTNEKLFF

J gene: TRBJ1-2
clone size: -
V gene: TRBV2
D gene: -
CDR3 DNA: TGTGCCAGCAGTCGGACAGCTAACTATGGCTACACCTTC
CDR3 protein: CASSRTANYGYTF